These 13 T cell receptor beta chains share one sample of origin, sequenced in a study of sequential checkpoint blockade in melanoma. The treatment here: randomized to nivolumab then ipilimumab (arm A) or the reverse (arm B). Produced via immunoSEQ multiplex PCR; TCRdb's table is partial and in-frame only. The sample holds 20,000 or so clones; under 85% are singletons and the top ten take roughly two fifths. Sequenced here: CD8+ T cells sorted from blood (inferred from file names), sampled from a patient given nivolumab and ipilimumab in sequence. The receptors here all came from a human donor with melanoma.

The chain combines TRBV7-9 with TRBJ2-1, with TRBD2 matching 12 bases. This CDR3 has 15 amino acids. From germline, CDR1 is SEHNR and CDR2 FQNEAQ (reference sequence). Germline trimming cut 1 base from V and 9 bases from J; bases unmatched to any gene: 4. The CDR3 nucleotides are TGTGCCAGCAGCTTAGGGACTAGCGGGATCGGTGAGCAGTTCTTC. Protein: CASSLGTSGIGEQFF. Combining the CDR3 with reference TRBV7-9 and TRBJ2-1 gives the whole variable domain DTGVSQNPRHKITKRGQNVTFRCDPISEHNRLYWYRQTLGQGPEFLTYFQNEAQLEKSRLLSDRFSAERPKGSFSTLEIQRTEQGDSAMYLCASSLGTSGIGEQFFGPGTRLTVL.

The count of this clone is one. The genes are TRBV7-7 and TRBJ2-3; D not certain. Germline V gives CDR1 SSHAT, CDR2 FNYEAQ (reference sequence). This CDR3 spans 13 amino acids. The V gene lost 3 bases and the J gene lost 4 bases, with 8 bases spanning the gap. The CDR3 DNA reads TGTGCCAGCAGCTTGAAGAGCGCAGATACGCAGTATTTT. Its translation: CASSLKSADTQYF.

V usage is TRBV6-1 and J usage is TRBJ1-2; D is uncertain. This CDR3 has 15 amino acids. In germline, CDR1 is MNHNS, CDR2 SASEGT. Trimming removed 2 bases at V and 4 bases at J, with 14 bases between. The CDR3 protein is CASSERPGGGYGYTF. The CDR3 DNA sequence: TGTGCCAGCAGTGAACGCCCTGGAGGCGGCTATGGCTACACCTTC.

This clone has only one observation. The chain joins TRBV7-8 to TRBJ2-6, with D possibly being TRBD2 (5 bases). Trimming removed 6 bases from V and 0 bases from J, with 9 bases in between. CDR1 is SGHVS and CDR2 is FQNEAQ in the germline V gene. The CDR3 totals 15 residues. This chain's CDR3 is CASRDGVSGANVLTF. CDR3 sequence (DNA): TGTGCCAGCAGGGACGGGGTCTCTGGGGCCAACGTCCTGACTTTC.

This clone was seen a few times. V gene TRBV11-3 combines with J gene TRBJ1-2; perhaps TRBD1 as D (6 bases). V lost 5 bases to trimming and J lost 6 bases, with 31 bases between them. This CDR3 comprises 19 residues. Germline V CDR1 and CDR2: SGHNT, YENEEA. In nucleotides, the CDR3 is TGTGCCAGCAGCCCTAGCCGTCTTCTTACAGGGACCGGAACGAATGGCTACACCTTC. Its translation is CASSPSRLLTGTGTNGYTF. Together with reference TRBV11-3 and TRBJ1-2, the CDR3 gives the full variable domain: EAGVVQSPRYKIIEKKQPVAFWCNPISGHNTLYWYLQNLGQGPELLIRYENEEAVDDSQLPKDRFSAERLKGVDSTLKIQPAELGDSAVYLCASSPSRLLTGTGTNGYTFGSGTRLTVV.

V is TRBV7-8 and J is TRBJ1-2; D is perhaps TRBD1 (5 bases). With 5 bases removed from V and 3 bases from J, the gap between germline ends came to 16 bases. The CDR3 spans 15 residues. Germline loops: CDR1 SGHVS, CDR2 FQNEAQ. CDR3 in amino acids: CASSPDSERHYGYTF. The DNA of the CDR3 is TGTGCCAGCAGCCCCGACAGTGAACGGCACTATGGCTACACCTTC. The full variable domain, rest sourced from reference TRBV7-8 and TRBJ1-2, is GAGVSQSPRYKVAKRGQDVALRCDPISGHVSLFWYQQALGQGPEFLTYFQNEAQLDKSGLPSDRFFAERPEGSVSTLKIQRTQQEDSAVYLCASSPDSERHYGYTFGSGTRLTVV.

This clone was observed a handful of times. V usage is TRBV19 and J usage is TRBJ2-7, with 7 bases identical to TRBD2. CDR3 length: 14 amino acids. The junction had 3 bases not matched to a gene; V was cut back by 3 bases and J by 1 base. Germline V gives CDR1 LNHDA, CDR2 SQIVND (reference sequence). The CDR3 is CASSIGGGSYEQYF. CDR3 bases: TGTGCCAGTAGTATTGGGGGGGGTTCCTACGAGCAGTACTTC.

The rearrangement links TRBV7-9 to TRBJ2-7; 14 nucleotides agree with TRBD2. With V trimmed by 5 bases and J by 3 bases, 6 bases remained unmatched. CDR1 is SEHNR and CDR2 is FQNEAQ in the germline V gene (reference sequence). The CDR3 spans 16 residues. CDR3 coding DNA: TGTGCCAGCAGCCCCCGGACTAGCGGGGGGAGCTACGAGCAGTACTTC. Amino acid sequence: CASSPRTSGGSYEQYF. The full variable domain, with the rest looked up from reference TRBV7-9 and TRBJ2-7, is DTGVSQNPRHKITKRGQNVTFRCDPISEHNRLYWYRQTLGQGPEFLTYFQNEAQLEKSRLLSDRFSAERPKGSFSTLEIQRTEQGDSAMYLCASSPRTSGGSYEQYFGPGTRLTVT.

CDR3 residues: CASTPAGGANEQFF. The CDR3 coding sequence is TGTGCCAGCACCCCGGCGGGGGGGGCTAATGAGCAGTTCTTC. The V call is TRBV28, the J call TRBJ2-1; the match to TRBD2 covers 9 bases. The CDR3 is 14 residues long. Trimming removed 7 bases from V and 7 bases from J; junction bases left unmatched: 8. Per the germline V gene, CDR1 is MDHEN and CDR2 is SYDVKM.

This chain links TRBV5-1 with TRBJ2-7, with TRBD2 matching over 10 bases. The CDR3 has 16 residues. Unmatched junction bases numbered 8, after V lost 2 bases and J lost 3 bases. Looked up from germline, CDR1 is SGHRS and CDR2 is YFSETQ. CDR3 nucleotide sequence: TGCGCCAGCAGCTTCAATCTAGCGGGGGACTTCTACGAGCAGTACTTC. It is translated as CASSFNLAGDFYEQYF.

The chain carries TRBV19 and TRBJ1-1; TRBD1 is a possible D gene (6 bases). CDR1 is LNHDA, CDR2 SQIVND, per germline (reference sequence). The CDR3 is 16 amino acids. V lost 3 bases and J lost 5, with 19 bases in between. The CDR3 nucleotides read TGTGCCAGTAGTATTGGGGTGGCAGGGGAAGGGACTGAAGCTTTCTTT. Its protein product is CASSIGVAGEGTEAFF.

This chain links TRBV28 with TRBJ1-1; 7 positions match TRBD1. Germline assignment: CDR1 MDHEN and CDR2 SYDVKM. The CDR3 has 14 amino acids. The ends lost 5 bases at V and 4 bases at J; junction bases unmatched: 7. The CDR3 nucleotides are TGTGCCAGCAGTGTGACAGGGCTGGGCACTGAAGCTTTCTTT. Amino acid sequence: CASSVTGLGTEAFF.

The rearrangement joins TRBV2 to TRBJ1-4; D might be TRBD1 (6 bases). The CDR3 is 13 residues long. V dropped 3 bases and J dropped 8 bases, with 10 bases sitting between them. From germline, CDR1 is SNHLY and CDR2 FYNNEI. The CDR3 bases are TGTGCCAGCAGTGATCTAACAGGGGAAAAACTGTTTTTT. It specifies CASSDLTGEKLFF.